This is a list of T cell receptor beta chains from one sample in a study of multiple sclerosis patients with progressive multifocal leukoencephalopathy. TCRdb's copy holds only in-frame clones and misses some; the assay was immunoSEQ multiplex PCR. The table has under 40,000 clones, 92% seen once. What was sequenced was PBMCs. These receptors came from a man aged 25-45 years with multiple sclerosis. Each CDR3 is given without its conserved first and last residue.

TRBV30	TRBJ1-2	AWSVGTWADGYT
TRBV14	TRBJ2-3	ASSQELQTSTDTQY
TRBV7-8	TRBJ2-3	ASPSRGRGDTQY
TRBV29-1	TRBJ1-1	SETRVNTEAF
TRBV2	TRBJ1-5	ASSQDGNSNQPQH
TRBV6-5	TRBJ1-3	ASSYSIPDGGNTIY
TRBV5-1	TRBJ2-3	ASSAYRGPDTQY
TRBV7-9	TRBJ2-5	ASSFPSPRTQY
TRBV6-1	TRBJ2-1	ASTWERHEQF
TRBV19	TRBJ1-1	ASTPQGTEAF
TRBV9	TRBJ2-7	ASSVGGRGEQY
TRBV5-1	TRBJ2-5	ASSSTGLAGGQETQY
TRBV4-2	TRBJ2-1	ASSQESRGSYNEQF
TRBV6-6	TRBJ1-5	ASSYSMPVFNQPQH
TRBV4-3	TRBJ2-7	ASSQDHAGGPYEQY
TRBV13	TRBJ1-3	ASSLGQVGRNTIY
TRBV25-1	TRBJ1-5	ASSEGNQPQH
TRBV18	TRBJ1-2	ASSPPDSYGYA
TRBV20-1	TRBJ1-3	SARAGNTIY
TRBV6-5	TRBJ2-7	ASSSPGRDEQY
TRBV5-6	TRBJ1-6	ASSLAGFNNSPLH
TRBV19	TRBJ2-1	ASSLAGGGRSQF
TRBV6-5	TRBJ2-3	ASSLASSSTDTQY
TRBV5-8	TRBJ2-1	ASVPLRGSYNEQF
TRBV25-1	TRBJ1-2	ASSELDRGRGYT
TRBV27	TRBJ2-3	ASSLSGHPRTDTQY
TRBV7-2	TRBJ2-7	ASSFPSGRTYEQY
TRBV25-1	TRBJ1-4	ASSESSGDLNEKLF
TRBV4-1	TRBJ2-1	ASSQELAAFNEQF
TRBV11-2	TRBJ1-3	ASSPWDSDFSGNTIY
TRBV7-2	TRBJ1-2	ASSSGTGDTINGYT
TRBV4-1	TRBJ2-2	ASSHQGSASTGELF
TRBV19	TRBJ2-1	ASSIRGNSPYNEQF
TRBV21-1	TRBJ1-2	ASSKEAGEQGGYT
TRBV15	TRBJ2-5	ATSRSWTGETQY
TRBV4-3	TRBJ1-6	ASKAAVEPSNSPLH
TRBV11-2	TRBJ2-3	ASSFGGKPTDTQY
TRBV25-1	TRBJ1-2	ASNSDSLYGYT
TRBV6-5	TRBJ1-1	ASSYSAVGSEAF
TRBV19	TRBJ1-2	ASSITGDGYT
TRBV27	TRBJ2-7	ASSLAGTGNYEQY
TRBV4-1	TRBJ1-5	ASSQGGGGNQPQH
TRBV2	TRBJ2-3	ASSWIMGRGTDTQY
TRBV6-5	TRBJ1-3	ASSYRGAHSGNTIY
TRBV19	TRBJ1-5	ASTADRGNSNQPQH
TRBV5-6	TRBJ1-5	ASSLSVGQPQH
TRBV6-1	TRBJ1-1	ASSEEGRGTEAF
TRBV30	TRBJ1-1	AWLFGQGQGAF
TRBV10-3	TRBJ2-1	AISAPSGNNEQF
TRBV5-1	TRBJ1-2	ASNTGGADGYT
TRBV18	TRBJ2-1	ASMVVPTFDEQF
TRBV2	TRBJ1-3	ASSVGQGTNTIY
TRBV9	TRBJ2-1	ASSQTSVSNEQF
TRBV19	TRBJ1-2	AIRERASPYGYT
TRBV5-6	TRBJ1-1	ASSLGYLGTEAF
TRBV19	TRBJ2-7	ASSLSGILIGAYEQY
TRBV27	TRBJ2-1	ASRLGGSYNEQF
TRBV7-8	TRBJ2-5	ASSFSRGGETQY
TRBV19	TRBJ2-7	ASSPGQSYEQY